This T cell receptor beta chain derives from a study of T-cell memory formation after mild COVID-19. The V gene's germline CDR1 is SGHVS and CDR2 FQNEAQ. CDR3 length equals 15 residues. V was cut by 6 bases and J by 2 bases, with 13 bases left in between. TCR alpha and TCR beta cDNA libraries carrying sample barcodes and UMIs came from 5'RACE with constant-segment primers. Each CDR3 protein gets one entry after TCRdb re-called the 5' RACE reads with MiXCR. The sample contains about 540,000 distinct CDR3 sequences, roughly 20% of which appear only once. The chain couples TRBV7-8 to TRBJ2-2, with D perhaps assigned TRBD1 or TRBD2 (5 bases each). This TCR was recovered from an adult woman who had mild COVID-19 (a few samples of this study predate the infection). Cell type and time point are not known. Sequenced material: PBMCs or a T cell subset sorted from them (not recorded which). CDR3 nucleotide sequence: TGTGCCAGCAGACCCGGGACGGTTAACACCGGGGAGCTGTTTTTT. Amino acid sequence: CASRPGTVNTGELFF.